This T cell receptor (beta chain) is drawn from a study of shared clonotypes between healthy human individuals (dated by TCRdb to 2018 to 2021). Study-level background: The cohort comprised a couple of women and three men aged 18 to 49 years. The study deeply sequenced blood TCR repertoires of several healthy adults to estimate repertoire size and the extent of clonotype sharing between individuals. Libraries were prepared and TCR repertoires were sequenced by different laboratories using diverse techniques, in order to increase sequencing depth and limit assay-specific biases. Between about 0.94 and 8.9 billion PBMCs per donor were obtained by leukapheresis. Paper-wide results and their limitations: Because the study included a small number of donors, the genetic and exposure-history diversity represented was limited. Pairwise subsampling indicated that sequencing depth was expected to affect the degree of clonotype sharing among donors. Sampling was restricted to blood, and TCR repertoires in tissue are likely to differ from TCR repertoires in blood.

For CDR1 and CDR2, the germline V gene (reference sequence) lists LNHNV and YYDKDF. Reading from cysteine to phenylalanine, the CDR3 counts 18 amino acids. The sequence is cut down to CDR3 DNA, 54 bases in frame from base 1. Trimmed from V: 0 bases; trimmed from J: 12 bases; junction bases lacking a gene match: 16. Using the deep immunoSEQ assay, multiplex PCR amplified TCR CDR3 regions from genomic DNA. Genomic DNA extracted from each cell subset was distributed evenly over all wells of several immunoSEQ 96-well plates, and each plate served as one replicate. Each replicate PCR for unsorted PBMC received about 300 ng genomic DNA, equal to about 30,000 T cell genomes. Unsorted PBMC genomic DNA was sequenced across ten immunoSEQ deep assay plates. Purified libraries were quantified with a Qubit 3.0 fluorometer, sized on a Bioanalyzer 2100, and re-quantified with the KAPA Library Quantification kit. Every immunoSEQ 96-well plate was sequenced on a separate single-read 150-cycle Illumina NextSeq 550 flow cell. In the original analysis: Because the immunoSEQ output included only junctional sequences and no quality scores, the filtering could not be the same as the filtering used for full-length reads. To assign V/J genes and CDR3, sequences were annotated against IMGT germline references using PyIR, a Python wrapper for IgBLAST v1.9. Reads with weak V/J assignments (E-value above 1e-6), missing CDR3, stop codons, out-of-frame junctions, or ambiguous translated residues were removed. V3J clonotypes were defined by identical inferred V gene, J gene, and CDR3 amino acid sequence. Percentage overlap between repertoires was calculated by dividing the number of shared unique clonotypes by the size of the smaller repertoire. Three approaches were used to assess repertoire richness: RTK rarefaction, the Chao1 estimator, and Recon v2.1 estimates of unobserved clonotypes. Drawn from immuneACCESS, this table holds only the in-frame rearrangements with V and J called that TCRdb kept. Clones are partly lost; checked studies trace under half to an unresolved V gene and leave the rest unexplained. The V and J calls and clone size were taken over from that table, and D and trimming were inferred from the DNA. A total of over 400,000 clones appear in this sample, around 73% of them only once. More than 10% of the sample is taken by the ten largest.

Healthy HIV-negative adults with no recently reported acute infections or vaccinations were included as donors. Every donor was a Caucasian adult living in Nashville, Tennessee, USA. For unsorted samples, some 90 million PBMCs were counted, and genomic DNA was extracted using the QIAamp DNA Blood Mini kit. Blood was obtained by leukapheresis, after which PBMCs were separated by Ficoll-Histopaque density gradient centrifugation and cryopreserved in liquid nitrogen vapor phase. Worth noting for this clone: Its antigen has not been determined. Per-nucleotide qualities are absent, and no much larger clonotype sits a single base away.

Sequenced: PBMCs. The chain is assembled from TRBV15 and TRBJ2-7; the junction holds 14 bases that match TRBD2. This TCR derives from a woman between 40 and 55 years old in good health. Some clones in this sample may be carry-over from other donors' samples. CDR3 sequence: CATSRDPGTSGSLSRRYF. The DNA sequence is given as TGTGCCACCAGCAGAGATCCGGGGACTAGCGGGAGTTTAAGTCGGAGGTACTTC. Supplemented by the reference TRBV15 and TRBJ2-7 proteins around the CDR3, the complete variable domain is DAMVIQNPRYQVTQFGKPVTLSCSQTLNHNVMYWYQQKSSQAPKLLFHYYDKDFNNEADTPDNFQSRRPNTSFCFLDIRSPGLGDTAMYLCATSRDPGTSGSLSRRYFGPGTRLTVT.